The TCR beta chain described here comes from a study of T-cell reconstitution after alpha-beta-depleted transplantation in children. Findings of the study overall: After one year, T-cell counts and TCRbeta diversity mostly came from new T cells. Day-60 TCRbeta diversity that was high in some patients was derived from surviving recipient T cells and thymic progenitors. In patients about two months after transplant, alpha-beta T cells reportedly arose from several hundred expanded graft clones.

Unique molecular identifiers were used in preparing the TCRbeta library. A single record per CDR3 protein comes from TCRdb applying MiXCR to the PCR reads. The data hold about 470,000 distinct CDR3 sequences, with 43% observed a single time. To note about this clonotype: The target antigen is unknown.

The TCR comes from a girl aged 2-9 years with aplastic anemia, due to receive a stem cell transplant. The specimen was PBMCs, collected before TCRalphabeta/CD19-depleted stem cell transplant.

CDR3 coding DNA: TGCAGTGCTAGTCGAGGGGCGCTGAACACTGAAGCTTTCTTT. This encodes CSASRGALNTEAFF. This chain uses TRBV20-1 with TRBJ1-1, with D tentatively TRBD1 (5 bases). Per germline, CDR1 DFQATT and CDR2 SNEGSKA (reference sequence). The CDR3 loop spans 14 amino acids. The V gene lost 3 bases and the J gene lost 0 bases, with 11 bases spanning the gap.